The present entry profiles one T cell receptor beta chain with its context. This CDR3 region has 18 residues. The ends lost 3 bases at V and 0 bases at J; junction bases unmatched: 11. This sample was taken from a study of T cells after yellow fever vaccination. MiXCR was run by TCRdb on the 5' RACE reads, yielding one entry per CDR3 protein. The sample shows roughly 520,000 distinct CDR3 sequences, 21% of them seen only once. The J gene is TRBJ2-3, the V gene TRBV12-3 or TRBV12-4, with 8 bases identical to TRBD2. The source of this sequence is a young man who received the YFV17D yellow fever vaccine. The sample here was PBMCs, taken approximately 22 days after the first yellow fever vaccination. The CDR3 here is CASSFSRLAGVSTDTQYF. CDR3 coding DNA: TGTGCCAGCAGTTTTTCCAGGCTAGCGGGTGTTAGCACAGATACGCAGTATTTT.